This entry features one T cell receptor (beta chain) sequence. PCR was performed using 60 Vbeta and 13 Jbeta primers. Authors' processing steps: It was a later analysis that counted about 80 million unique TCR beta chains, of which some 12 million were shared. Generated by immunoSEQ multiplex PCR, the TCRdb table keeps only in-frame clones and is missing some. V and J calls and clone size come straight from that table; D and trimming were deduced from the DNA. The sample shows about 110,000 clones, 70% to 85% of them seen only once. These data originate in a study of cytomegalovirus exposure and HLA in healthy donors. The wider study: HLA-typed donors were the source of some 85 million unique TCRs, which an early data release held.

From germline, CDR1 is SGHTA and CDR2 FQGNSA. The CDR3 consists of 13 residues. V lost 4 bases, J lost 8 bases, and 7 bases stayed unmatched. Sequencing was performed on PBMCs. The chain couples TRBV7-2 to TRBJ1-1, with 7 bases aligning to TRBD1. This receptor was obtained from a boy aged 10-17 years in good health and CMV-seronegative. CDR3 sequence: CASSWAGGLEAFF. The CDR3 DNA reads as TGTGCCAGCAGCTGGGCAGGGGGGCTGGAAGCTTTCTTT.